This TCR beta chain stems from a study of T cells in Graves' hyperthyroidism and ophthalmopathy. Study-wide results and limits: From stable hyperthyroidism, ophthalmopathy was set apart by a 13 V-J model.

Fresh peripheral blood, 10 ml, was the source of the PBMCs. To note about this clonotype: The antigen remains undetermined.

CDR3 length: 17 amino acids. V trimming: 1 base; J trimming: 15 bases; junction bases outside the gene matches: 12. CDR1 is LGHNA, CDR2 YNFKEQ, per germline. Amplified TCR beta CDR3 regions came from RNA transcripts. First-round RT-PCR targeting the TCR CDR3 was performed with the HTBI primer set. TCRdb reprocessed the multiplex PCR reads with MiXCR, giving one entry per CDR3 protein. The top ten hold 34% of the sample, which has fewer than 450,000 distinct CDR3 sequences, about 18% seen once. Sequenced: blood. This clonotype was obtained from a woman aged 25-40 years with Graves' hyperthyroidism that later progressed to Graves' ophthalmopathy. This rearrangement joins TRBV4-2 to TRBJ2-1; 16 nucleotides line up with TRBD2. CDR3 coding DNA: TGTGCCAGCAGCCAAGGTCCCGGGACTAGCGGGGGGGCGTACCCGTTCTTC. Translation gives CASSQGPGTSGGAYPFF.